The entry that follows covers one TCR beta chain sequence. Its antigen is unknown. The data derive from a study of T cell repertoires in cytomegalovirus infection. Study details: Alongside well-studied HLA-B-restricted CMV epitopes, recently identified HLA-C-restricted CMV epitopes were also used. Matching HLA type and CMV infection were both indicated by public TCR beta signatures.

This CDR3 is 14 amino acids long. Trimming cost V 6 bases and J 0 bases; bases outside gene matches: 7. CDR1 is DFQATT, CDR2 SNEGSKA, per germline (reference sequence). General study points: The ex vivo response showed dominance by HLA-C-restricted CMV-specific TCR beta clonotypes.

TCRdb fed the reads into MiXCR, producing one record per CDR3 protein. The sample yields 900,000 to 950,000 distinct CDR3 sequences, more than 25% seen once. This TCR was sampled from a human donor in good health (CMV status not recorded). Some clones in this sample may be carry-over from other donors' samples. V and J are TRBV20-1 and TRBJ2-7, with 8 bases matching TRBD1. The sequencing used cultured CD8+ T cells from PBMCs, collected from culture after CMV antigen stimulation. CDR3 residues: CSAKDRGSSYEQYV. CDR3 coding DNA: TGCAGTGCCAAAGACAGGGGCAGCTCCTACGAGCAGTACGTC.